The 28 T cell receptor beta chains listed next were all sequenced from one sample in a study of CD8 T cells in ankylosing spondylitis. Each CDR3 protein gets one entry after TCRdb re-called the 5' RACE reads with MiXCR. The data show about 220,000 distinct CDR3 sequences, approximately 7.3% seen once. The study, taken as a whole, reports: In ankylosing spondylitis blood, a motif of about eight highly homologous TCR beta variants appeared characteristic.

Antigens for these TCRs are unknown. The sample taken for sequencing was blood, either unsorted or a sorted T cell fraction (not recorded which). Source of these receptors: a male donor with ankylosing spondylitis.

This clonotype was observed many times. This rearrangement joins TRBV29-1 to TRBJ1-2, with 8 nucleotides matching TRBD1. The CDR3 is 13 residues long. Trimming cost V 6 bases and J 4 bases; bases outside gene matches: 7. CDR1 is SQVTM, CDR2 ANQGSEA, per germline. CDR3 sequence reads: CSVRTGTVYGYTF. The DNA for the CDR3 is TGCAGCGTCCGGACAGGGACGGTCTATGGCTACACCTTC.

Turning to this clonotype: A much larger clone is a single base away; this may be a read error. This chain links TRBV6-5 with TRBJ2-3, with a possible D match to TRBD2 (5 bases). The germline V gene has CDR1 MNHEY and CDR2 SVGAGI. CDR3 size: 14 residues. The CDR3 loop is CASSYSAGLDTQSF. The CDR3 DNA follows: TGTGCCAGCAGTTACTCCGCGGGCTTGGATACGCAGTCTTTT.

The rearrangement joins TRBV4-3 to TRBJ2-2, with TRBD2 matching 12 bases. Germline CDR1 LGHNA, CDR2 YSLEER. The CDR3 sequence is 18 residues long. Trimming took 1 base from V and 0 from J; bases not matched to a gene: 3. The CDR3 region is CASSQALAGGPNTGELFF. The CDR3 bases are TGCGCCAGCAGCCAAGCCCTAGCGGGAGGGCCGAACACCGGGGAGCTGTTTTTT.

This clonotype came up many times. The chain has TRBV6-2 or TRBV6-3 and TRBJ1-1; D unclear. Germline CDR1 MNHEY, CDR2 SVGEGT. V gave up 0 bases and J gave up 2 bases, with 13 bases separating them. The CDR3 is 16 amino acids. The CDR3 spells CASSYSYRSTNTEAFF. The CDR3 DNA follows: TGTGCCAGCAGTTACTCCTACCGGAGTACCAACACTGAAGCTTTCTTT.

There are many counts of this clonotype. This sequence joins TRBV2 and TRBJ2-1; D uncertain. This CDR3 contains 16 residues. In germline, CDR1 is SNHLY, CDR2 FYNNEI. V dropped 0 bases and J dropped 2 bases, with 11 bases sitting between them. The CDR3: CASSEAGFYPYNEQFF. The CDR3 region has the DNA TGTGCCAGCAGTGAAGCGGGATTTTACCCCTACAATGAGCAGTTCTTC.

This clonotype was counted between two and nine times. CDR3 sequence (DNA): TGTGCCAGCAGCCGCGGGACAGGGGCCGGAAACACCATATATTTT. This gives the protein CASSRGTGAGNTIYF. The chain couples TRBV3-1 to TRBJ1-3; 10 bases fit TRBD1. V lost 4 bases to trimming and J lost 4 bases; unmatched junction nucleotides: 4. This CDR3 has 15 residues. Per the germline V gene, CDR1 is LGHDT and CDR2 is YNNKEL (reference sequence).

This clonotype appeared many times. This chain connects TRBV5-6 to TRBJ1-6; D unresolved. This CDR3 region has 16 residues. Germline values: CDR1 SGHDT, CDR2 YYEEEE. V lost 9 bases and J lost 0, with 16 bases in between. The CDR3 bases are TGTGCCACAGGAGTCGGGGTGAGCTCCTATAATTCACCCCTCCACTTT. Translating gives CATGVGVSSYNSPLHF.

This clonotype was seen repeatedly, ten times or more. The chain employs TRBV10-3 and TRBJ2-7; no reliable D call. The germline V gene encodes CDR1 ENHRY and CDR2 SYGVKD. The CDR3 covers 13 residues. Trimming left V 0 bases short and J 8 bases short, with 11 bases between. The CDR3 spells CAISESEQTQQYF. CDR3 in DNA: TGTGCCATCAGTGAGTCGGAACAGACCCAGCAGTACTTC.

J is TRBJ1-6 and V is TRBV4-3; no reliable D call. Germline CDR1 is LGHNA and CDR2 is YSLEER. V was pared by 0 bases and J by 8 bases, with 17 bases between. This CDR3 region has 17 residues. DNA of the CDR3: TGCGCCAGCAGCCAAGACCCCAGGCTCGAGGGAGATTCACCCCTCCACTTT. The encoded protein is CASSQDPRLEGDSPLHF.

This clonotype was seen many times. The J gene is TRBJ2-1, the V gene TRBV10-3; 13 bases agree with TRBD2. J gave up 7 bases and V 6 bases, and 0 bases lay outside the gene matches. The CDR3 loop spans 13 amino acids. Per the germline V gene, CDR1 is ENHRY and CDR2 is SYGVKD. CDR3 region: CAIRGLAGNEQFF. The CDR3 coding sequence is TGTGCCATCAGGGGACTAGCGGGGAATGAGCAGTTCTTC.

V and J are TRBV15 and TRBJ2-1; the match to TRBD2 covers 10 bases. This CDR3 is built from 17 residues. J was trimmed by 7 bases and V by 5 bases; bases with no gene match: 14. Germline V CDR1 and CDR2: LNHNV, YYDKDF (reference sequence). This chain's CDR3 is CATSAYITSGIENEQFF. CDR3 DNA sequence: TGTGCCACCAGCGCTTACATAACTAGCGGGATTGAGAATGAGCAGTTCTTC.

This clonotype was recorded at least ten times. The chain couples TRBV20-1 to TRBJ2-7, with TRBD1 as a possible D gene (5 bases). CDR1 and CDR2 from the germline V gene are DFQATT and SNEGSKA (reference sequence). Trimming shortened V by 6 bases and J by 0 bases, and 15 bases separated the two germline ends. The CDR3 loop spans 14 amino acids. In DNA, the CDR3 is TGCAGTGCGGACAAGAGAGGTATCTCCTACGAGCAGTACTTC. This codes for CSADKRGISYEQYF.

This chain connects TRBV30 to TRBJ1-1; D uncertain. Germline CDR1 is GTSNPN and CDR2 is SVGIG (reference sequence). This CDR3 has 13 amino acids. Trimming shortened V by 0 bases and J by 4 bases, and 9 bases separated the two germline ends. The CDR3 DNA reads as TGTGCCTGGAGTGTTGGTTGGGGCACTGAAGCTTTCTTT. Its translation: CAWSVGWGTEAFF.

In its sample, this clonotype was seen many times. The chain links TRBV7-9 to TRBJ1-2, with no clear D. Germline V CDR1 and CDR2: SEHNR, FQNEAQ (reference sequence). This CDR3 is 13 amino acids long. The V and J ends lost 4 bases and 6 bases respectively, with 12 bases between them. CDR3 coding DNA: TGTGCCAGCAGCTATTCATCCGGGAATGGCTACACCTTC. It yields the protein CASSYSSGNGYTF.

Many counts were recorded for this clonotype. The CDR3 DNA follows: TGTGCCAGCAGCTTAGGATACGGGACCCGAAGCAATCAGCCCCAGCATTTT. This translates into CASSLGYGTRSNQPQHF. The chain couples TRBV11-1 to TRBJ1-5; D is perhaps TRBD1 (5 bases). V dropped 1 base and J dropped 1 base, with 14 bases sitting between them. This CDR3 is 17 amino acids long. The germline gives CDR1 SGHAT, CDR2 FQDESV (reference sequence).

This clonotype has only a few counts. The chain's CDR3 is CASSLGGGVMEQYF. The DNA of the CDR3 is TGTGCCAGCAGCTTAGGAGGAGGGGTGATGGAGCAGTACTTC. The rearrangement uses TRBV11-2 and TRBJ2-7; a weak D match, TRBD2 (6 bases). With 1 base removed from V and 7 bases from J, the gap between germline ends came to 14 bases. The CDR3 has 14 amino acids. CDR1 is SGHAT and CDR2 is FQNNGV in the germline V gene.

This clonotype occurred many times. V gene TRBV7-8 combines with J gene TRBJ2-3; D remains ambiguous. V lost 5 bases and J lost 0, with 12 bases in between. The CDR3 sequence is 15 residues long. Germline values: CDR1 SGHVS, CDR2 FQNEAQ. The CDR3, as DNA: TGTGCCAGCAGCCCGGACGGCCCTAGCACAGATACGCAGTATTTT. It codes for CASSPDGPSTDTQYF.

This clonotype was counted many times. The chain employs TRBV7-2 and TRBJ2-5; 8 nucleotides agree with TRBD1. Germline V CDR1 and CDR2: SGHTA, FQGNSA. There are 15 residues in the CDR3. After removal of 1 base from V and 2 bases from J, the junction contained 3 bases not matched to a gene. CDR3 in DNA: TGTGCCAGCAGCTTAGGGGGACAGGTACAAGAGACCCAGTACTTC. Translating gives CASSLGGQVQETQYF.

The sample holds many counts of this clonotype. The V call is TRBV10-3, the J call TRBJ1-1, with 7 bases fitting TRBD1. The germline gives CDR1 ENHRY, CDR2 SYGVKD. CDR3 length equals 15 residues. Trimming cost V 3 bases and J 3 bases; bases outside gene matches: 7. The CDR3 DNA follows: TGTGCCATCAGTGACGGCCAGGGGGAGGACACTGAAGCTTTCTTT. Protein sequence: CAISDGQGEDTEAFF.

This clonotype was detected many times. The rearrangement joins TRBV10-3 to TRBJ1-1; maybe TRBD1 (5 bases). V gave up 10 bases and J gave up 1 base, with 10 bases separating them. CDR3 size: 12 residues. Germline CDR1 ENHRY, CDR2 SYGVKD. The CDR3 bases are TGTGCCACCATGCAGGGGAACACTGAAGCTTTCTTT. Protein: CATMQGNTEAFF.

The table lists this clonotype with a count of one. The chain recombines TRBV28 with TRBJ1-2; 9 positions agree with TRBD1. V trimming: 8 bases; J trimming: 2 bases; junction bases outside the gene matches: 3. This CDR3 contains 13 residues. Germline V gene sequence: CDR1 MDHEN, CDR2 SYDVKM. The CDR3 loop reads CASWDRENYGYTF. The CDR3, as DNA: TGTGCCAGCTGGGACAGGGAAAACTATGGCTACACCTTC.

This clonotype was picked up many times. The chain combines TRBV13 with TRBJ1-6, with a tentative D call TRBD1 (5 bases). V was shortened by 5 bases and J by 7 bases, with 15 bases between the two germline ends. The CDR3 consists of 15 residues. The germline CDR1 and CDR2 sequences are PRHDT and FYEKMQ (reference sequence). The CDR3 sequence is CASSQRTLKNSPLHF. The CDR3 bases are TGTGCCAGCAGCCAAAGGACACTAAAGAATTCACCCCTCCACTTT.

In its sample, this clonotype was seen many times. CDR3 nucleotides: TGCAGTGCTAGAGTATTCAAGAGCAATCAGCCCCAGCATTTT. Translated, it gives CSARVFKSNQPQHF. The chain joins TRBV20-1 to TRBJ1-5; D not resolved. This CDR3 is built from 14 residues. Trimming stripped 1 base from V and 1 base from J, with 8 bases between. The germline CDR1 and CDR2 sequences are DFQATT and SNEGSKA (reference sequence).

This clonotype was seen ten or more times. The V and J genes are TRBV9 and TRBJ1-5; maybe TRBD1 (6 bases). The germline V gene has CDR1 SGDLS and CDR2 YYNGEE. V shed 3 bases and J shed 1 base, with 11 bases lying between them. The CDR3 sequence is 15 residues long. CDR3 region: CASSEGHGSNQPQHF. The CDR3 nucleotides read TGTGCCAGCAGCGAGGGACACGGAAGCAATCAGCCCCAGCATTTT.

The sample holds many counts of this clonotype. The CDR3 DNA sequence: TGTGCCAGCAGCAGTAAAGGGGCCCTAGACACTGAAGCTTTCTTT. Residues: CASSSKGALDTEAFF. The V and J genes are TRBV7-9 and TRBJ1-1, with a possible D match to TRBD1 (5 bases). V lost 5 bases to trimming and J lost 3 bases, with 16 bases between them. CDR1 is SEHNR and CDR2 is FQNEAQ in the germline V gene (reference sequence). The CDR3 spans 15 residues.

The chain carries TRBV4-3 and TRBJ2-3, with 9 bases matching TRBD2. V was clipped by 3 bases and J by 8 bases; unmatched bases: 12. There are 16 residues in the CDR3. CDR1 is LGHNA and CDR2 is YSLEER in the germline V gene. The CDR3 nucleotides are TGCGCCAGCAGCCACCCGCCGGGACTAGCAGGTGGTACGCAGTATTTT. The encoded protein is CASSHPPGLAGGTQYF.

This clonotype was counted many times. The chain carries TRBV5-1 and TRBJ1-1; perhaps TRBD1 as D (5 bases). Germline V gene lookup returns CDR1 SGHRS and CDR2 YFSETQ. The CDR3 spans 15 residues. V was cut by 2 bases and J by 4 bases, with 15 bases left in between. Written as DNA, the CDR3 is TGCGCCAGCAGCTTATCGTGGGGCGCGGCCACTGAAGCTTTCTTT. As protein: CASSLSWGAATEAFF.

Many counts were recorded for this clonotype. The chain recombines TRBV20-1 with TRBJ2-7; D ambiguous. CDR3 length equals 13 residues. Germline V gene lookup returns CDR1 DFQATT and CDR2 SNEGSKA (reference sequence). V was trimmed by 4 bases and J by 2 bases, leaving 12 bases between them. CDR3 amino acids: CSAIVLGAYEQYF. CDR3 nucleotide sequence: TGCAGTGCTATAGTCTTGGGTGCCTACGAGCAGTACTTC.